The 21 T cell receptor beta chains below all came from one sample that was sequenced in a study of breast tumors, draining lymph nodes, adjacent tissues. TCRdb re-called the multiplex PCR reads with MiXCR, one entry per CDR3 protein. The sample carries roughly 130,000 distinct CDR3 sequences, 15% to 20% recorded once. The lymph nodes were axillary draining lymph nodes from breast cancer patients. Sequenced material: axillary lymph node tissue. These receptors came from a female donor with breast cancer. Some clones in this sample may be carry-over from other donors' samples.

Remarks on this clonotype: One end of the junction does not line up with germline, which may come from a read error. The chain recombines TRBV28 with TRBJ1-2; D not resolved. This CDR3 contains 12 residues. Germline CDR1 MDHEN, CDR2 SYDVKM. The CDR3 coding sequence is TGTGCCGGCAGTCCCTCCGGGCGGGGCTACACCTTC. Encoded protein: CAGSPSGRGYTF.

This clonotype was detected ten times or more. The chain recombines TRBV11-2 with TRBJ1-4, with D possibly TRBD1 on 6 matching bases. The length of the CDR3 is 16 residues. CDR1 and CDR2 from the germline V gene are SGHAT and FQNNGV. Trimming pared 0 bases from V and 7 bases from J, leaving 15 bases between. CDR3 in amino acids: CASSLDRGGMGEKLFF. Written as DNA, the CDR3 is TGTGCCAGCAGCTTAGATAGGGGGGGAATGGGTGAAAAACTGTTTTTT. Drawing the rest from reference TRBV11-2 and TRBJ1-4, the complete variable domain is EAGVAQSPRYKIIEKRQSVAFWCNPISGHATLYWYQQILGQGPKLLIQFQNNGVVDDSQLPKDRFSAERLKGVDSTLKIQPAKLEDSAVYLCASSLDRGGMGEKLFFGSGTQLSVL.

This clonotype has just a few counts. The gene calls are TRBV19 and TRBJ2-3; the match to TRBD2 covers 8 bases. From germline, CDR1 is LNHDA and CDR2 SQIVND (reference sequence). The ends lost 8 bases at V and 4 bases at J; junction bases unmatched: 5. The CDR3 runs 13 residues. CDR3 DNA: TGTGCCAGTCGGGGGGGCCCCCCAGATACGCAGTATTTT. Translated: CASRGGPPDTQYF.

This clonotype was seen many times. The chain combines TRBV10-2 with TRBJ1-5; D might be TRBD1 (5 bases). CDR3 length equals 14 residues. The V end lost 8 bases, the J end lost 2 bases, and 13 bases lay between the germline ends. Germline V gives CDR1 WSHSY, CDR2 SAAADI. The CDR3 reads CASSAGARNQPQHF. CDR3 DNA sequence: TGCGCCAGCTCCGCCGGGGCGCGCAATCAGCCCCAGCATTTT.

This clonotype has a count of ten or more. The chain couples TRBV6-1 to TRBJ1-5; 7 positions agree with TRBD1. The CDR3 is 15 amino acids. Per germline, CDR1 MNHNS and CDR2 SASEGT. V gave up 8 bases and J gave up 6 bases; unmatched junction bases: 13. CDR3 sequence: CASEAARGVGQPQHF. In nucleotides, the CDR3 is TGTGCCAGCGAGGCAGCCAGGGGGGTGGGTCAGCCCCAGCATTTT.

For this clonotype: A single base separates this from a much larger clone, so it may be a read error. The CDR3 end shows no conserved phenylalanine or tryptophan, and so a read error is likely. J is TRBJ1-3 and V is TRBV7-9; D gene ambiguous. V gave up 2 bases and J gave up 1 base, with 12 bases separating them. This CDR3 spans 16 amino acids. Germline V lookup: CDR1 SEHNR, CDR2 FQNEAQ (reference sequence). In DNA, the CDR3 is TGTGCCAGCAGCTTATCTCAGTCCCTATCTGGAAACACCATATATGTT. Translating gives CASSLSQSLSGNTIYV.

In its sample, this clonotype was seen many times. J is TRBJ2-1 and V is TRBV4-2; 7 nucleotides align to TRBD2. Germline assignment: CDR1 LGHNA and CDR2 YNFKEQ. The CDR3 covers 15 residues. The J segment lost 9 bases and the V segment lost 0 bases, leaving 8 bases of the junction unmatched. The CDR3 nucleotides read TGTGCCAGCAGCCAAGAGGTACGGGGGGACGGTGAGCAGTTCTTC. Residues: CASSQEVRGDGEQFF.

The table lists this clonotype with many counts. This chain links TRBV20-1 with TRBJ2-1; D remains ambiguous. The V and J ends lost 5 bases and 5 bases respectively, with 16 bases between them. This CDR3 is built from 14 residues. CDR1 and CDR2 (germline): DFQATT, SNEGSKA (reference sequence). The chain's CDR3 is CSASPLDGNNEQFF. The CDR3 bases are TGCAGTGCTTCCCCCTTGGACGGAAACAATGAGCAGTTCTTC.

As for this clonotype: This CDR3 is missing its conserved last phenylalanine or tryptophan, likely due to a read error. This chain joins TRBV20-1 and TRBJ2-7; D is possibly TRBD1 (5 bases). The germline gives CDR1 DFQATT, CDR2 SNEGSKA (reference sequence). The V gene lost 0 bases and the J gene lost 6 bases, with 12 bases spanning the gap. CDR3 size: 13 residues. CDR3 nucleotide sequence: TGCAGTGCTAGAGATCAGGGCCCCTGCGAGCAGTACCTC. It is translated as CSARDQGPCEQYL.

The chain links TRBV5-6 to TRBJ1-1; D unclear. V lost 2 bases and J lost 0, with 8 bases in between. This CDR3 is 14 amino acids long. Germline loops: CDR1 SGHDT, CDR2 YYEEEE. The CDR3 loop is CASSFNRMNTEAFF. DNA of the CDR3: TGTGCCAGCAGCTTCAACAGAATGAACACTGAAGCTTTCTTT. The full variable domain, rest sourced from reference TRBV5-6 and TRBJ1-1, is DAGVTQSPTHLIKTRGQQVTLRCSPKSGHDTVSWYQQALGQGPQFIFQYYEEEERQRGNFPDRFSGHQFPNYSSELNVNALLLGDSALYLCASSFNRMNTEAFFGQGTRLTVV.

This clonotype was detected ten times or more. One junction end does not reproduce the germline sequence, and a read error may be involved. V is TRBV3-1 and J is TRBJ1-2, with D unresolved. Germline CDR1 reads LGHDT; CDR2 reads YNNKEL (reference sequence). This CDR3 has 12 residues. CDR3 loop: CASRQAGGGYTF. DNA for the CDR3: TGTGCCAGCAGACAAGCTGGTGGGGGCTACACCTTC.

This clonotype was detected ten times or more. V and J are TRBV24-1 and TRBJ2-7; the D is unclear. The CDR3 has 12 amino acids. The ends were cut back, 4 bases at V and 0 bases at J, with 3 bases in the middle. Germline V lookup: CDR1 KGHDR, CDR2 SFDVKD. For the CDR3, the DNA is TGTGCCACCAGTGAGGACTCCTACGAGCAGTACTTC. Translating it yields CATSEDSYEQYF.

This clonotype was seen many times. The J gene is TRBJ2-1, the V gene TRBV20-1; D is unresolved. Germline lookup yields CDR1 DFQATT and CDR2 SNEGSKA (reference sequence). V lost 2 bases, J lost 10 bases, and 12 bases lay in between. This CDR3 comprises 12 residues. CDR3: CSARSPYGEQFF. The DNA of the CDR3 is TGCAGTGCTAGATCCCCCTATGGGGAGCAGTTCTTC.

This clonotype was recorded at least ten times. This sequence joins TRBV5-6 and TRBJ2-7; D gene unclear. Between the trimmed V and J ends, which lost 0 bases and 2 bases, there was a span of 9 bases. The CDR3 runs to 14 residues. Germline V gene sequence: CDR1 SGHDT, CDR2 YYEEEE. The CDR3 protein is CASSLGRNTYEQYF. CDR3 DNA: TGTGCCAGCAGCTTGGGACGGAATACCTACGAGCAGTACTTC.

This clonotype was observed a few times. With a much larger clone just one base away, this may be a read error. This chain connects TRBV7-6 to TRBJ2-2, with D possibly TRBD2 on 6 matching bases. The CDR3 is 15 amino acids. Germline V gene lookup returns CDR1 SGHVS and CDR2 FNYEAQ. Here the CDR3 DNA reads TGTGCCAGCAGCCGGTACACCGCGAACACCGGGGGGCTGTTTTTT. Translated, it gives CASSRYTANTGGLFF.

This clonotype came up many times. J is TRBJ2-1 and V is TRBV5-1; 10 bases fit TRBD1. The CDR3 totals 15 residues. V gave up 4 bases and J gave up 4 bases; unmatched junction bases: 5. Germline V gene lookup returns CDR1 SGHRS and CDR2 YFSETQ. The CDR3 region has the DNA TGCGCCAGCAGCCCGACAGGGGGCGGATACAATGAGCAGTTCTTC. Amino acid sequence: CASSPTGGGYNEQFF.

Comments on this clonotype: Possible read error: a much larger clone is one base away. The V call is TRBV5-1, the J call TRBJ2-3; 8 nucleotides align to TRBD1. The CDR3 spans 17 residues. V was clipped by 0 bases and J by 0 bases; unmatched bases: 6. Germline values: CDR1 SGHRS, CDR2 YFSETQ. The CDR3 coding sequence is TGCGCCAGCAGCTTGGGGGACAGGAGGTGGAGCACAGATACGCAGTATTTT. Protein sequence: CASSLGDRRWSTDTQYF.

There are many counts of this clonotype. The rearrangement joins TRBV19 to TRBJ1-5, with 7 nucleotides matching TRBD1. The CDR3 covers 14 residues. With 3 bases clipped from V and 7 bases from J, the junction kept 6 bases outside the gene matches. Germline V gene lookup returns CDR1 LNHDA and CDR2 SQIVND (reference sequence). CDR3 sequence (DNA): TGTGCCAGTAGTATGGGGGACAGAGAGCAGCCCCAGCATTTT. Translated: CASSMGDREQPQHF.

This clonotype has a count of ten or more. The chain recombines TRBV7-3 with TRBJ2-1; possible D gene TRBD2, 7 bases. V was pared by 4 bases and J by 9 bases, with 22 bases between. The CDR3 consists of 16 residues. CDR1 and CDR2 from the germline V gene are SGHTA and FQGTGA. The CDR3: CASSSSVRGLRAEQFF. DNA of the CDR3: TGTGCCAGCAGCTCCTCGGTGCGGGGGCTCCGGGCTGAGCAGTTCTTC.

The table lists this clonotype with many counts. J is TRBJ2-7 and V is TRBV4-1; D perhaps matches TRBD2 (6 bases). From germline, CDR1 is MGHRA and CDR2 YSYEKL. Trimming took off 2 bases at V and 4 bases at J, with 18 bases between the two ends. This CDR3 region has 16 residues. The CDR3 bases are TGCGCCAGCAGCCAACTGCCGGGACTTTCGGGATACGAGCAGTACTTC. This translates into CASSQLPGLSGYEQYF.

This clonotype was detected ten times or more. This sequence joins TRBV5-8 and TRBJ1-2, with D perhaps TRBD1 (6 bases). V lost 2 bases and J 7 bases, leaving 18 bases between the germline ends. The germline V gene has CDR1 SGHTS and CDR2 YDEGEE. The CDR3 is 15 residues long. CDR3 sequence (DNA): TGTGCCAGCAGCTTTTCCCTAGGGGGGGCCGGTGGCTACACCTTC. Encoded protein: CASSFSLGGAGGYTF. The whole variable domain, remainder taken from reference TRBV5-8 and TRBJ1-2, is EAGVTQSPTHLIKTRGQQATLRCSPISGHTSVYWYQQALGLGLQFLLWYDEGEERNRGNFPPRFSGRQFPNYSSELNVNALELEDSALYLCASSFSLGGAGGYTFGSGTRLTVV.